These 3 T cell receptor beta chains were sequenced from one sample in a study of cytomegalovirus exposure and HLA in healthy donors. Researchers ran the PCR with 60 Vbeta and 13 Jbeta primers. Repertoires were generated with immunoSEQ multiplex PCR, while TCRdb's copy carries only in-frame clones and drops some. The record lists approximately 110,000 clones, of which the ten most abundant hold under 1.3%. The sequencing input was PBMCs. The receptors were gathered from a man between 18 and 29 years old in good health and CMV-seronegative.

The chain recombines TRBV7-2 with TRBJ2-1; the D gene is possibly TRBD2 (5 bases). This CDR3 contains 13 residues. The V end lost 1 base, the J end lost 5 bases, and 6 bases lay between the germline ends. Germline V gives CDR1 SGHTA, CDR2 FQGNSA. In DNA, the CDR3 is TGTGCCAGCAGCTTAGAACTAGACAATGAGCAGTTCTTC. Encoded protein: CASSLELDNEQFF. Complete variable domain (other parts from reference TRBV7-2 and TRBJ2-1): GAGVSQSPSNKVTEKGKDVELRCDPISGHTALYWYRQSLGQGLEFLIYFQGNSAPDKSGLPSDRFSAERTGGSVSTLTIQRTQQEDSAVYLCASSLELDNEQFFGPGTRLTVL.

The V call is TRBV19, the J call TRBJ2-7; 10 bases align to TRBD1. Germline CDR1 reads LNHDA; CDR2 reads SQIVND (reference sequence). The CDR3 has 13 amino acids. Trimming at V came to 9 bases and at J to 6 bases, leaving 8 bases not matched to a gene. The CDR3, as DNA: TGTGCCAGCGAGGGGACAGGGGAAGCCGAGCAGTACTTC. Residues: CASEGTGEAEQYF.

For the CDR3, the DNA is TGTGCCATCAGTGCCGGTCGGGCCTTACCCTCGAGGGCTGAAGCTTTCTTT. Encoded protein: CAISAGRALPSRAEAFF. V usage is TRBV10-3 and J usage is TRBJ1-1; D not resolved. This CDR3 is built from 17 residues. Trimming took 4 bases from V and 6 from J, leaving 24 bases between them. Germline CDR1 and CDR2: ENHRY and SYGVKD.